Each of the 9 T cell receptor beta chains below was sequenced from the same sample in a study of identical twins' blood T cells. TCRdb passed the 5' RACE reads through MiXCR, listing each CDR3 protein once. The top ten hold more than 5.5% of the sample, which has 350,000 to 400,000 distinct CDR3 sequences, 25% to 35% seen once. Sequences were obtained from PBMCs. These receptors were collected from a woman aged 18 to 55 in good health.

The chain combines TRBV6-5 with TRBJ2-1, with D possibly being TRBD2 (6 bases). Trimming stripped 4 bases from V and 6 bases from J, with 13 bases between. The germline gives CDR1 MNHEY, CDR2 SVGAGI. The CDR3 is 14 amino acids. The CDR3 here is CASSSLAPTNEQFF. CDR3 bases: TGTGCCAGCAGTTCCCTAGCGCCGACCAATGAGCAGTTCTTC.

This clonotype was recorded only once. A much larger clone is a single base away; this may be a read error. The rearrangement uses TRBV5-1 and TRBJ1-5, with D unclear. The CDR3 extends over 11 amino acids. Trimming removed 10 bases from V and 2 bases from J, with 7 bases in between. Germline CDR1 SGHRS, CDR2 YFSETQ. CDR3 sequence (DNA): TGCGCCGGCTCTGGCAATCAGCCCCAGCATTTT. It codes for CAGSGNQPQHF.

The genes are TRBV12-5 and TRBJ1-1, with D perhaps TRBD1 (6 bases). Germline values: CDR1 LGHNT, CDR2 FRNRAP. Trimming left V 2 bases short and J 4 bases short, with 11 bases between. This CDR3 is built from 14 residues. CDR3 sequence reads: CASGLQGWATEAFF. The CDR3 DNA follows: TGTGCTAGTGGTTTGCAGGGGTGGGCCACTGAAGCTTTCTTT. Based on the CDR3 plus reference TRBV12-5 and TRBJ1-1, the full variable domain is DARVTQTPRHKVTEMGQEVTMRCQPILGHNTVFWYRQTMMQGLELLAYFRNRAPLDDSGMPKDRFSAEMPDATLATLKIQPSEPRDSAVYFCASGLQGWATEAFFGQGTRLTVV.

CDR3 nucleotide sequence: TGTGCCAGCAGCGTCGCAGGGGGAAGTGAAAAACTGTTTTTT. It is translated as CASSVAGGSEKLFF. The V and J genes are TRBV9 and TRBJ1-4, with 7 bases aligning to TRBD1. Germline CDR1 is SGDLS and CDR2 is YYNGEE. V trimming: 2 bases; J trimming: 7 bases; junction bases outside the gene matches: 5. The CDR3 contains 14 residues.

The chain employs TRBV6-5 and TRBJ1-2; 7 positions match TRBD1. The V gene's germline CDR1 is MNHEY and CDR2 SVGAGI. The CDR3 has 14 amino acids. Unmatched junction bases numbered 7, after V lost 5 bases and J lost 4 bases. CDR3 DNA sequence: TGTGCCAGCAGTGCTTCCGGGACAGCCTATGGCTACACCTTC. It translates to CASSASGTAYGYTF.

The chain employs TRBV3-2 and TRBJ1-2; the DNA was not used to check the table's D call, TRBD1. TRBV3-2 is reported as a pseudogene. The CDR3 extends over 15 amino acids. The CDR3 region is CASSQKGTGGKGYTF. The CDR3 coding sequence is TGTGCCAGCAGCCAAAAGGGGACAGGGGGCAAAGGCTACACCTTC.

CDR3 DNA: TGTGCCAGCACCACTGCGCGGGATGAAAAACTGTTTTTT. Translated: CASTTARDEKLFF. The genes are TRBV2 and TRBJ1-4; D gene uncertain. Germline assignment: CDR1 SNHLY and CDR2 FYNNEI. V lost 7 bases, J lost 6 bases, and 12 bases lay in between. The CDR3 covers 13 residues.

At least ten counts were recorded for this clonotype. The chain employs TRBV20-1 and TRBJ1-1; D unclear. The CDR3 covers 10 residues. V lost 5 bases, J lost 6 bases, and 7 bases lay in between. Germline CDR1 reads DFQATT; CDR2 reads SNEGSKA (reference sequence). This chain's CDR3 is CSAVKSEAFF. In DNA, the CDR3 is TGCAGTGCTGTAAAATCTGAAGCTTTCTTT.

Comments on this clonotype: This could be a read error, since a much larger clone is one nucleotide away. The chain carries TRBV20-1 and TRBJ1-2, with 7 bases matching TRBD1. The ends lost 6 bases at V and 8 bases at J; junction bases unmatched: 12. The CDR3 is 13 residues long. Germline CDR1 reads DFQATT; CDR2 reads SNEGSKA (reference sequence). CDR3 sequence reads: CSAIVQGFGGYTF. CDR3 sequence (DNA): TGCAGTGCCATCGTACAGGGGTTCGGCGGCTACACCTTC.